This T cell receptor beta chain was profiled in a study of vaccination and CD4 T cells after COVID-19. General study points: The rise in median SARS-CoV-2-reactive clonotypes, from roughly 19 to 38, was not significant.

To note about this clonotype: Antigen unknown.

An Oncomine TCR Beta short-read assay was used to sequence the DNA from cultured CD4+ T cells. TCRdb analysed the PCR reads with MiXCR anew, one entry per CDR3 protein. Of thousands of distinct CDR3 sequences in the sample, roughly 73% are singletons; the top ten hold about 40%. CDR1 and CDR2 from the germline V gene are MNHEY and SVGAGI. V was clipped by 4 bases and J by 9 bases; unmatched bases: 5. The CDR3 sequence is 13 residues long. Treatment defined: approximately 9-day PBMC culture with coronavirus spike peptide pools or control peptides (ViraFEST assay). The sequence was obtained from a human donor who had recovered from COVID-19. This chain connects TRBV6-5 to TRBJ1-3; 8 bases are shared with TRBD1. Sequencing used CD4+ T cells from blood, cultured in vitro. As DNA, the CDR3 is TGTGCCAGCAGTTTCGGACAGGGATCCACCATATATTTT. It translates to CASSFGQGSTIYF.